A single sample is the source of the 3 T cell receptor beta chains below, sequenced in a study of cytotoxic CD8 clonotypes in ibrutinib-treated CLL. This table comes from immunoSEQ multiplex PCR, and its TCRdb copy is limited to in-frame clones, with some not included. The sample yields 9,000 or so clones, approximately 60% seen once. The source material was PBMCs, sampled before ibrutinib treatment. The receptors stem from a human donor with chronic lymphocytic leukemia.

The chain joins TRBV7-8 to TRBJ2-1, with a weak D call TRBD2 (6 bases). V was clipped by 5 bases and J by 0 bases, with 11 bases between them. Germline V lookup: CDR1 SGHVS, CDR2 FQNEAQ. The CDR3 contains 15 residues. The CDR3 sequence: CASSAAGYSYNEQFF. The CDR3 region has the DNA TGTGCCAGCAGCGCCGCGGGGTACTCCTACAATGAGCAGTTCTTC.

The gene calls are TRBV6-1 and TRBJ1-3; D remains ambiguous. Germline V gene sequence: CDR1 MNHNS, CDR2 SASEGT. With 4 bases removed from V and 4 bases from J, the gap between germline ends came to 8 bases. The CDR3 has 13 amino acids. The DNA for the CDR3 is TGTGCCAGCAGTGGCCAGGCGGGAAACACCATATATTTT. Translation: CASSGQAGNTIYF.

The rearrangement joins TRBV7-6 to TRBJ2-7; D perhaps matches TRBD1 (5 bases). Germline CDR1 reads SGHVS; CDR2 reads FNYEAQ. V lost 5 bases and J 4 bases, leaving 9 bases between the germline ends. This CDR3 is built from 12 residues. The CDR3 DNA reads as TGTGCCAGCAGCGCCCAGGGTTACGAGCAGTACTTC. This sequence encodes CASSAQGYEQYF. Looking up the rest from reference TRBV7-6 and TRBJ2-7 gives the full variable domain: GAGVSQSPRYKVTKRGQDVALRCDPISGHVSLYWYRQALGQGPEFLTYFNYEAQQDKSGLPNDRFSAERPEGSISTLTIQRTEQRDSAMYRCASSAQGYEQYFGPGTRLTVT.